Following are 7 T cell receptor beta chains from one sample sequenced in a study of a mutant IDH1 vaccine in newly diagnosed glioma. The time point is: baseline, week 1 (first vaccination visit). Treatment noted: pre-vaccination baseline after standard-of-care therapy. Method: immunoSEQ multiplex PCR; TCRdb's copy keeps in-frame clones and lacks some. The profile shows around 54,000 clones, approximately 80% of them singletons. Sample: PBMCs, taken from a glioma patient treated with radiotherapy, temozolomide or both. Receptors were obtained from a man aged 18-30 years with glioma.

The chain uses TRBV2 and TRBJ2-4; D uncertain. This CDR3 has 17 residues. Per the germline V gene, CDR1 is SNHLY and CDR2 is FYNNEI. V was trimmed by 2 bases and J by 2 bases, leaving 16 bases between them. DNA of the CDR3: TGTGCCAGCAGTGAACGAAGTCACGCGTGGCCCAAAAACATTCAGTACTTC. This encodes CASSERSHAWPKNIQYF. The full variable domain, completed using reference TRBV2 and TRBJ2-4, is EPEVTQTPSHQVTQMGQEVILRCVPISNHLYFYWYRQILGQKVEFLVSFYNNEISEKSEIFDDQFSVERPDGSNFTLKIRSTKLEDSAMYFCASSERSHAWPKNIQYFGAGTRLSVL.

This clone showed up just a few times. The J gene is TRBJ1-5, the V gene TRBV30, with 8 nucleotides matching TRBD1. The V gene's germline CDR1 is GTSNPN and CDR2 SVGIG (reference sequence). CDR3 size: 15 residues. V trimming: 2 bases; J trimming: 6 bases; junction bases outside the gene matches: 9. Here the CDR3 reads CAWSTTGAPGQPQHF. For the CDR3, the DNA is TGTGCCTGGAGTACGACAGGGGCGCCAGGTCAGCCCCAGCATTTT.

CDR3 loop: CASSSGGTNTGELFF. CDR3 bases: TGTGCCAGCAGTTCAGGGGGAACGAACACCGGGGAGCTGTTTTTT. V gene TRBV5-5 combines with J gene TRBJ2-2; 7 nucleotides align to TRBD1. Losses at the gene ends were 5 bases for V and 0 bases for J; bases not matched to a gene: 4. The CDR3 has 15 residues. Germline V gene sequence: CDR1 SGHKS, CDR2 YYEKEE (reference sequence).

The chain combines TRBV5-1 with TRBJ2-3; 8 positions match TRBD1. Looked up from germline, CDR1 is SGHRS and CDR2 is YFSETQ. V shed 7 bases, J shed 3 bases, and the junction held 7 bases outside the gene matches. This CDR3 has 14 residues. For the CDR3, the DNA is TGCGCCAGCCGCCGTCAGGGGGCAACAGATACGCAGTATTTT. Protein product: CASRRQGATDTQYF.

The count of this clone is one. The gene calls are TRBV9 and TRBJ1-1, with no clear D. The CDR3 is 15 residues long. Looked up from germline, CDR1 is SGDLS and CDR2 is YYNGEE. Trimming shortened V by 0 bases and J by 2 bases, and 11 bases separated the two germline ends. CDR3 sequence reads: CASSVGGIGNTEAFF. The CDR3 nucleotides are TGTGCCAGCAGCGTAGGTGGGATCGGAAACACTGAAGCTTTCTTT.

This rearrangement joins TRBV4-2 to TRBJ2-2; D ambiguous. The CDR3 has 14 residues. V was clipped by 4 bases and J by 5 bases, with 11 bases between them. Germline lookup yields CDR1 LGHNA and CDR2 YNFKEQ. CDR3 amino acids: CASSPEWRTGELFF. The CDR3 region has the DNA TGTGCCAGCAGCCCCGAATGGAGAACCGGGGAGCTGTTTTTT.

The V gene is TRBV5-4, the J gene TRBJ2-1, with 9 positions matching TRBD1. Germline CDR1 and CDR2: SGHNT and YYREEE (reference sequence). V dropped 4 bases and J dropped 4; count of bases not matched to a gene: 6. This CDR3 contains 15 residues. The CDR3 sequence: CASSPPDRGYNEQFF. The DNA for the CDR3 is TGTGCCAGCAGCCCCCCAGACAGGGGGTACAATGAGCAGTTCTTC.